This is a list of T cell receptor beta chains from one sample in a study of shared clonotypes between healthy human individuals. Repertoires were generated with immunoSEQ multiplex PCR, while TCRdb's copy carries only in-frame clones and drops some. Seen here are over 2,000,000 clones, 90% to 95% observed once, and the top ten hold around 1.7%. Sequenced sample: naive CD8+ T cells from PBMCs. Receptors originate from a man aged 18 to 30 in good health. Some clones in this sample may be carry-over from other donors' samples. The CDR3 runs from the conserved cysteine through the conserved F or W. A D gene is named only where the DNA matches it firmly. Expanded clones are given a class, and other clones once, few, many or no size at all.

TRBJ2-7 TRBD2 TRBV7-2 NA CASSFNNRLAGSYEQYF TGTGCCAGCAGCTTCAATAATCGACTAGCGGGCTCCTACGAGCAGTACTTC
TRBJ1-2 NA TRBV30 NA CAYDTLGANRTF TGTGCCTACGATACGTTGGGCGCGAATCGCACCTTC
TRBJ2-7 TRBD1 TRBV11-1 NA CASSPGQGRDEQYF TGTGCCAGCAGCCCCGGACAGGGGAGGGACGAGCAGTACTTC
TRBJ2-7 NA TRBV5-4 NA CASSGTQRRDEQYF TGTGCCAGCAGCGGGACACAACGGCGAGACGAGCAGTACTTC
TRBJ2-7 TRBD1 TRBV29-1 NA CSVEITMGQGPYEQYF TGCAGCGTTGAAATAACGATGGGACAGGGTCCATACGAGCAGTACTTC
TRBJ2-7 NA TRBV15 NA CATSTGGRPYEQYF TGTGCCACCAGCACAGGCGGGCGACCCTACGAGCAGTACTTC
TRBJ2-1 TRBD2 TRBV19 NA CASSIRLAVGRMGNEQFF TGTGCCAGTAGTATCAGACTAGCGGTTGGAAGGATGGGGAATGAGCAGTTCTTC
TRBJ1-1 TRBD1 TRBV27 NA CASSITGGSTEAFF TGTGCCAGCAGTATTACAGGGGGTAGCACTGAAGCTTTCTTT
TRBJ1-5 NA TRBV2 few CASSDRAGDSNQPQHF TGTGCCAGCAGTGATAGGGCAGGCGATAGCAATCAGCCCCAGCATTTT
TRBJ1-3 NA TRBV9 NA CASSVALGLKGNTIYF TGTGCCAGCAGCGTAGCCTTAGGGCTGAAAGGAAACACCATATATTTT
TRBJ2-5 NA TRBV11-2 NA CASSSIRGLETQYF TGTGCCAGCAGCTCGATCCGCGGCCTAGAGACCCAGTACTTC
TRBJ1-3 TRBD1 TRBV4-3 NA CASSQATGAGNTIYF TGCGCCAGCAGCCAAGCGACAGGGGCTGGAAACACCATATATTTT
TRBJ2-5 NA TRBV5-8 NA CASSYRRVETQYF TGTGCCAGCAGCTATCGCAGGGTTGAGACCCAGTACTTC
TRBJ1-1 NA TRBV4-3 NA CASSPQGRTEAFF TGCGCCAGCAGCCCGCAGGGGAGGACTGAAGCTTTCTTT
TRBJ2-7 NA TRBV5-4 NA CASSWGTGAYEQYF TGTGCCAGCAGCTGGGGGACGGGGGCCTACGAGCAGTACTTC
TRBJ2-3 TRBD1 TRBV27 NA CASSRGRTDTQYF TGTGCCAGCAGCAGGGGGCGGACAGATACGCAGTATTTT
TRBJ1-2 NA TRBV4-3 NA CASSQTGTGYGYTF TGCGCCAGCAGCCAAACCGGGACGGGCTATGGCTACACCTTC
TRBJ1-2 NA TRBV20-1 NA CSARYGYTF TGCAGTGCTAGATATGGCTACACCTTC
TRBJ2-1 TRBD2 TRBV7-9 NA CASSLAVVGLAHNEQFF TGTGCCAGCAGCTTAGCCGTCGTGGGACTAGCCCACAATGAGCAGTTCTTC
TRBJ2-3 NA TRBV6-5 once CASRREDTQYF TGTGCCAGCAGGAGAGAAGATACGCAGTATTTT
TRBJ1-5 NA TRBV21-1 NA CASKSLHRAPFSNQPQHF TGTGCCAGCAAATCTTTACACAGAGCGCCCTTTAGCAATCAGCCCCAGCATTTT
TRBJ2-1 NA TRBV5-4 NA CASSLIMDFNEQFF TGTGCCAGCAGCTTGATTATGGATTTCAATGAGCAGTTCTTC
TRBJ1-1 NA TRBV7-8 NA CASSPSRPGNTEAFF TGTGCCAGCAGCCCCTCCCGACCGGGCAACACTGAAGCTTTCTTT
TRBJ2-7 NA TRBV27 NA CASSPSSGLISYEQYF TGTGCCAGCAGTCCCTCTTCGGGACTCATCTCCTACGAGCAGTACTTC
TRBJ2-5 NA TRBV29-1 NA CSVEAGGIQYF TGCAGCGTTGAAGCAGGGGGGATCCAGTACTTC
TRBJ2-6 NA TRBV7-8 NA CASSLDDWANVLTF TGTGCCAGCAGCTTGGACGATTGGGCCAACGTCCTGACTTTC
TRBJ1-1 NA TRBV19 NA CASRTGNTEAFF TGTGCCAGTAGGACAGGGAACACTGAAGCTTTCTTT
TRBJ2-7 NA TRBV4-3 NA CASSQALPGTGLVYEQYF TGCGCCAGCAGCCAAGCACTACCCGGAACAGGGTTGGTATACGAGCAGTACTTC
TRBJ2-1 TRBD2 TRBV29-1 NA CSVVTSGIEQFF TGCAGCGTTGTGACTAGCGGGATTGAGCAGTTCTTC
TRBJ1-5 NA TRBV27 NA CASRSGLNQPQHF TGTGCCAGCAGGTCGGGACTGAATCAGCCCCAGCATTTT
TRBJ2-5 TRBD1 TRBV28 NA CASSSRDRDIDVGETQYF TGTGCCAGCAGTTCCCGGGACAGGGATATCGATGTCGGGGAGACCCAGTACTTC
TRBJ2-4 NA TRBV10-2 NA CASSEWGAGNIQYF TGCGCCAGCAGTGAGTGGGGGGCAGGGAACATTCAGTACTTC
TRBJ2-1 TRBD1 TRBV7-9 NA CASSFRDRTYNEQFF TGTGCCAGCAGCTTCCGGGACAGGACCTACAATGAGCAGTTCTTC
TRBJ1-2 NA TRBV27 few CASRSAGHYGYTF TGTGCCAGCAGGTCCGCAGGTCACTATGGCTACACCTTC
TRBJ1-2 NA TRBV9 NA CASSVHGNYGYTF TGTGCCAGCAGCGTACACGGTAACTATGGCTACACCTTC
TRBJ2-7 NA TRBV18 NA CASSPQGDEQYF TGTGCCAGCTCACCACAGGGAGACGAGCAGTACTTC
TRBJ2-1 TRBD2 TRBV7-3 NA CASSLSLAGVNEQFF TGTGCCAGCAGCTTAAGTCTAGCGGGAGTCAATGAGCAGTTCTTC
TRBJ2-2 TRBD1 TRBV4-1 NA CASSPEDRVGPGELFF TGCGCCAGCAGCCCGGAGGACAGGGTCGGACCCGGGGAGCTGTTTTTT
TRBJ2-3 NA TRBV5-8 NA CASSLASSVPDTQYF TGTGCCAGCAGCTTGGCATCCAGCGTGCCAGATACGCAGTATTTT
TRBJ2-5 NA TRBV2 NA CASSPPDNLLQETQYF TGTGCCAGCAGTCCTCCGGACAATCTTCTCCAAGAGACCCAGTACTTC
TRBJ1-5 TRBD1 TRBV5-6 NA CASSLASRTGGNQPQHF TGTGCCAGCAGCTTGGCCTCTAGGACAGGGGGCAATCAGCCCCAGCATTTT
TRBJ2-7 NA TRBV27 NA CASGTYEQYF TGTGCCAGCGGTACCTACGAGCAGTACTTC
TRBJ2-7 NA TRBV27 NA CASSLNSYEQYF TGTGCCAGCAGTTTAAACTCCTACGAGCAGTACTTC
TRBJ2-7 NA TRBV4-3 NA CASSLKIVHYEQYF TGCGCCAGCAGCCTCAAGATTGTACATTACGAGCAGTACTTC
TRBJ1-2 NA TRBV9 NA CASSVRDRPSYGYTF TGTGCCAGCAGCGTACGGGACCGGCCCTCCTATGGCTACACCTTC
TRBJ1-2 NA TRBV5-8 NA CASSLETGDGYTF TGTGCCAGCAGCTTGGAAACGGGGGATGGCTACACCTTC
TRBJ2-7 TRBD1 TRBV5-8 NA CASSKHRDSLDEQYF TGTGCCAGCAGCAAACACAGGGACAGTCTCGACGAGCAGTACTTC
TRBJ2-7 TRBD2 TRBV28 NA CASRPAGGPRYEQYF TGTGCCAGCAGACCCGCGGGGGGGCCGCGCTACGAGCAGTACTTC
TRBJ2-1 TRBD2 TRBV27 NA CASSFSGRLFF TGTGCCAGCAGTTTCAGCGGGAGGCTGTTCTTC
TRBJ2-7 TRBD1 TRBV29-1 NA CSALPGQGSYEQYF TGCAGCGCTTTGCCGGGACAGGGTAGCTACGAGCAGTACTTC
TRBJ2-7 TRBD2 TRBV27 NA CASRTSGGYEQYF TGTGCCAGCAGAACTAGCGGGGGCTACGAGCAGTACTTC
TRBJ2-3 TRBD2 TRBV4-3 NA CASSQEGTSGIADTQYF TGCGCCAGCAGCCAAGAGGGGACTAGCGGGATAGCAGATACGCAGTATTTT